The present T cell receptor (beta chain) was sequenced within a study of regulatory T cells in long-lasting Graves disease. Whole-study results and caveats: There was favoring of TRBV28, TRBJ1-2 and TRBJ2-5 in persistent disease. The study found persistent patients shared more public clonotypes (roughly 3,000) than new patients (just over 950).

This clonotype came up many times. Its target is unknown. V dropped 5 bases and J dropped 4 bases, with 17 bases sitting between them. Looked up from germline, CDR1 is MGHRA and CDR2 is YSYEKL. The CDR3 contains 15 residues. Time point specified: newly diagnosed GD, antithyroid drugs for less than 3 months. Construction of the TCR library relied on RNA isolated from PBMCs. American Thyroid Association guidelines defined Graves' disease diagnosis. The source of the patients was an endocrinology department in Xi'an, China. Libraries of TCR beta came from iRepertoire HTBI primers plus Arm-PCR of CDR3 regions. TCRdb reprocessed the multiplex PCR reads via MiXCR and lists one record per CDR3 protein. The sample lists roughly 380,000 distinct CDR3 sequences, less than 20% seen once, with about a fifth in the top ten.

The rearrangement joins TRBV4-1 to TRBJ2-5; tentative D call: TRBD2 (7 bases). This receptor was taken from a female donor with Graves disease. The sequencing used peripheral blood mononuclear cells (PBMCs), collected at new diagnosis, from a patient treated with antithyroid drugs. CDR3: CASSGVGGGGETQYF. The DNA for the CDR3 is TGCGCCAGCAGCGGCGTAGGGGGAGGGGGAGAGACCCAGTACTTC.